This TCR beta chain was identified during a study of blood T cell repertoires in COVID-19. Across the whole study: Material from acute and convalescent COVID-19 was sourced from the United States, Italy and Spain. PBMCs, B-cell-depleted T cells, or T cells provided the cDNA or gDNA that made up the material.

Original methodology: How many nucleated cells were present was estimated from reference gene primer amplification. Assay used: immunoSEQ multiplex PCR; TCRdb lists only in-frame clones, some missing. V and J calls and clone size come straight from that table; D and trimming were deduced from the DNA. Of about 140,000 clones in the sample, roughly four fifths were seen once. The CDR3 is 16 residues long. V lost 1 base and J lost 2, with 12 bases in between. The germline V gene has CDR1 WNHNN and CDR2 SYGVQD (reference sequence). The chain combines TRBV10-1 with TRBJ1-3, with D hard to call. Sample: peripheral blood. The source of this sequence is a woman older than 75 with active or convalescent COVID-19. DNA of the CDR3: TGCGCCAGCAGTGAGTACGCGGGAGGTGCTGGAAACACCATATATTTT. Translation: CASSEYAGGAGNTIYF.